The text below deals with one T cell receptor (beta chain). The record originates from a study of OX40 agonist ivuxolimab in advanced cancers. Germline-derived CDR1 and CDR2 are SGHRS and YFSETQ. This CDR3 has 14 residues. The V and J ends lost 4 bases and 7 bases, in that order; junction bases with no gene match: 7. Clones were sequenced by immunoSEQ multiplex PCR, and TCRdb holds only the in-frame ones, with some missing. The data show tens of thousands of clones, with around nine tenths seen just once and around 1.5% held by the top ten. The sample here was CD4+ or CD8+ T cells sorted from blood, taken in a trial of the OX40 agonist ivuxolimab. This TCR was sampled from an adult with an advanced solid tumor such as melanoma, head and neck, liver or kidney cancer. V and J are TRBV5-1 and TRBJ2-3; TRBD1 matches at 9 bases. The CDR3 DNA reads as TGCGCCAGCAGCCCAGGACAGGGGTCTAATACGCAGTATTTT. As protein: CASSPGQGSNTQYF.